Presented here are 29 T cell receptor beta chains from one specimen sequenced in a study of CD8+ T cells in alopecia areata. cDNA serving as the sequencing template came from extracted, reverse transcribed RNA. Clones were read by immunoSEQ multiplex PCR, and TCRdb kept only the in-frame ones, dropping some. The sample shows 140,000 to 150,000 clones, about 60% of them seen only once. The sequencing used CD4+ T cells sorted from blood, collected at week 0. All receptors come from a human donor with alopecia areata.

The J gene is TRBJ2-2, the V gene TRBV30, with D possibly being TRBD1 (6 bases). Trimming left V 0 bases short and J 3 bases short, with 11 bases between. This CDR3 contains 15 residues. Germline CDR1 is GTSNPN and CDR2 is SVGIG (reference sequence). The CDR3 spells CAWSVGTGHTGELFF. The DNA for the CDR3 is TGTGCCTGGAGTGTAGGAACAGGGCACACCGGGGAGCTGTTTTTT.

This chain joins TRBV29-1 and TRBJ1-2, with a possible D match to TRBD1 (5 bases). The CDR3 extends over 13 amino acids. Germline CDR1 and CDR2: SQVTM and ANQGSEA. The V end lost 2 bases, the J end lost 4 bases, and 11 bases lay between the germline ends. The CDR3 bases are TGCAGCGTTGAATCTCGGGACGGCTATGGCTACACCTTC. Amino acid sequence: CSVESRDGYGYTF.

The gene calls are TRBV29-1 and TRBJ1-1; TRBD1 might be the D (5 bases). The CDR3 has 14 residues. From germline, CDR1 is SQVTM and CDR2 ANQGSEA. V lost 5 bases and J lost 7, with 20 bases in between. For the CDR3, the DNA is TGCAGCGTTCCCCCCCCCGCAGGGATGATTGAAGCTTTCTTT. Translated, it gives CSVPPPAGMIEAFF.

This chain joins TRBV5-1 and TRBJ1-5, with D perhaps TRBD1 (5 bases). The germline gives CDR1 SGHRS, CDR2 YFSETQ. The V gene lost 0 bases and the J gene lost 3 bases, with 7 bases spanning the gap. CDR3 length: 14 residues. CDR3: CASSLEGANQPQHF. The DNA for the CDR3 is TGCGCCAGCAGCTTGGAAGGGGCCAATCAGCCCCAGCATTTT.

The chain joins TRBV5-4 to TRBJ1-6; TRBD1 agrees at 7 bases. The CDR3 covers 17 residues. Losses at the gene ends were 0 bases for V and 0 bases for J; bases not matched to a gene: 3. In germline, CDR1 is SGHNT, CDR2 YYREEE (reference sequence). Here the CDR3 DNA reads TGTGCCAGCAGCTTGGGTACAGGGGCCTCCTATAATTCACCCCTCCACTTT. Translated: CASSLGTGASYNSPLHF.

The chain links TRBV7-9 to TRBJ1-5; D not resolved. The CDR3 sequence is 14 residues long. V lost 1 base, J lost 4 bases, and 8 bases lay in between. Germline V lookup: CDR1 SEHNR, CDR2 FQNEAQ (reference sequence). CDR3 amino acids: CASSLGAVNQPQHF. CDR3 in DNA: TGTGCCAGCAGCTTAGGGGCAGTTAATCAGCCCCAGCATTTT.

V usage is TRBV30 and J usage is TRBJ2-2, with 7 bases identical to TRBD1. Germline V gives CDR1 GTSNPN, CDR2 SVGIG (reference sequence). Unmatched junction bases numbered 8, after V lost 5 bases and J lost 5 bases. The CDR3 has 14 residues. CDR3 loop: CAWDRQGRTGELFF. CDR3 nucleotide sequence: TGTGCCTGGGATAGACAGGGTCGGACCGGGGAGCTGTTTTTT.

The CDR3 region is CAITGQAGGSNTGELFF. The CDR3 DNA reads TGTGCCATTACCGGACAAGCGGGGGGCTCGAACACCGGGGAGCTGTTTTTT. The chain recombines TRBV10-3 with TRBJ2-2, with 9 positions matching TRBD2. V dropped 9 bases and J dropped 0; count of bases not matched to a gene: 11. The CDR3 spans 17 residues. The germline V gene encodes CDR1 ENHRY and CDR2 SYGVKD.

The chain couples TRBV15 to TRBJ2-7, with D possibly matching TRBD1 (6 bases). V was cut by 3 bases and J by 3 bases, with 15 bases left in between. Germline V gene sequence: CDR1 LNHNV, CDR2 YYDKDF (reference sequence). The CDR3 contains 15 residues. The CDR3 nucleotides read TGTGCCACCAGCAGGCCGACAGGAACACACTACGAGCAGTACTTC. Translated, it gives CATSRPTGTHYEQYF.

The genes are TRBV30 and TRBJ1-1, with D maybe TRBD1 (6 bases). Germline-derived CDR1 and CDR2 are GTSNPN and SVGIG (reference sequence). Deletions cut 4 bases from V and 10 bases from J, with 13 bases between. The CDR3 has 11 amino acids. The CDR3 nucleotides read TGTGCCTGGAACAGGGACGCGGCAGCTTTCTTT. Encoded protein: CAWNRDAAAFF.

The V and J genes are TRBV27 and TRBJ1-2; 8 bases match TRBD1. Germline CDR1 reads MNHEY; CDR2 reads SMNVEV (reference sequence). The CDR3 contains 17 residues. The trim removed 3 bases at V and 4 bases at J, leaving 13 bases unmatched. DNA for the CDR3: TGTGCCAGCAGTTTTCTTCAGGGGGCGCGAGGTAGCTATGGCTACACCTTC. This translates into CASSFLQGARGSYGYTF.

This clone was found once. The chain has TRBV30 and TRBJ1-2; 7 bases match TRBD1. V was clipped by 2 bases and J by 6 bases; unmatched bases: 6. Per germline, CDR1 GTSNPN and CDR2 SVGIG (reference sequence). This CDR3 is 13 amino acids long. DNA of the CDR3: TGTGCCTGGAGTAGGGGGACAGTGGATGGCTACACCTTC. As protein: CAWSRGTVDGYTF.

CDR3 in amino acids: CASSSGTLSPTGELFF. CDR3 in DNA: TGCGCCAGCAGCTCGGGGACTCTCTCTCCCACCGGGGAGCTGTTTTTT. V gene TRBV5-1 combines with J gene TRBJ2-2, with TRBD2 as a possible D gene (6 bases). The V gene's germline CDR1 is SGHRS and CDR2 YFSETQ. V was trimmed by 3 bases and J by 4 bases, leaving 16 bases between them. This CDR3 is 16 amino acids long.

This clone came up once. The chain uses TRBV10-3 and TRBJ1-2, with no clear D. The germline V gene has CDR1 ENHRY and CDR2 SYGVKD. This CDR3 has 16 amino acids. Between the trimmed V and J ends, which lost 5 bases and 2 bases, there was a span of 18 bases. The CDR3 loop reads CAISQPTGKANYGYTF. CDR3 DNA sequence: TGTGCCATCAGTCAACCCACGGGGAAGGCCAACTATGGCTACACCTTC.

This clone counts as large (0.1 to 1%). This chain links TRBV7-2 with TRBJ2-7, with 12 bases aligning to TRBD1. The CDR3 loop spans 17 amino acids. Germline CDR1 and CDR2: SGHTA and FQGNSA. The J segment lost 6 bases and the V segment lost 7 bases, leaving 16 bases of the junction unmatched. The CDR3 DNA sequence: TGTGCCAGCACCCCGGGGAAGGGACAGGGGGCTCCGGGCGAGCAGTACTTC. Its protein product is CASTPGKGQGAPGEQYF.

The chain couples TRBV2 to TRBJ1-1; no clear D. This CDR3 comprises 11 residues. Germline CDR1 reads SNHLY; CDR2 reads FYNNEI. V lost 6 bases and J 5 bases, leaving 7 bases between the germline ends. This chain's CDR3 is CASSKSTEAFF. CDR3 sequence (DNA): TGTGCCAGCAGCAAAAGTACTGAAGCTTTCTTT.

J is TRBJ1-2 and V is TRBV29-1, with no clear D. This CDR3 has 16 residues. CDR1 is SQVTM and CDR2 is ANQGSEA in the germline V gene. V lost 6 bases, J lost 4 bases, and 24 bases lay in between. As DNA, the CDR3 is TGCAGCGTCGTTCCCCATCTAGAGGGCCCTTTCTATGGCTACACCTTC. It specifies CSVVPHLEGPFYGYTF.

The genes are TRBV25-1 and TRBJ1-2; D remains ambiguous. Germline V gene sequence: CDR1 MGHDK, CDR2 SYGVNS. The CDR3 has 13 amino acids. Trimming stripped 5 bases from V and 4 bases from J, with 11 bases between. CDR3 DNA sequence: TGTGCCAGCAGTTCTACACAAGCCTATGGCTACACCTTC. It yields the protein CASSSTQAYGYTF.

This clone showed up just a few times. V usage is TRBV7-9 and J usage is TRBJ2-7; weak D call: TRBD1 (6 bases). CDR1 and CDR2 from the germline V gene are SEHNR and FQNEAQ (reference sequence). This CDR3 has 15 amino acids. The V end was cut by 6 bases, the J end by 1 base, with 16 bases between. CDR3 sequence reads: CASSYDRRRSYEQYF. In DNA form, the CDR3 reads TGTGCCAGCAGTTATGACAGGCGGCGATCCTACGAGCAGTACTTC. The entire variable domain, with the rest obtained from reference TRBV7-9 and TRBJ2-7, is as follows: DTGVSQNPRHKITKRGQNVTFRCDPISEHNRLYWYRQTLGQGPEFLTYFQNEAQLEKSRLLSDRFSAERPKGSFSTLEIQRTEQGDSAMYLCASSYDRRRSYEQYFGPGTRLTVT.

J is TRBJ1-2 and V is TRBV5-4; D perhaps matches TRBD1 (5 bases). Looked up from germline, CDR1 is SGHNT and CDR2 is YYREEE (reference sequence). V was shortened by 3 bases and J by 2 bases, with 14 bases between the two germline ends. The CDR3 has 15 amino acids. Here the CDR3 reads CASSSRDSRNYGYTF. CDR3 in DNA: TGTGCCAGCAGCTCCCGGGACTCTAGGAACTATGGCTACACCTTC.

The chain carries TRBV30 and TRBJ1-1; no clear D gene. Trimming left V 4 bases short and J 4 bases short, with 16 bases between. Germline V gives CDR1 GTSNPN, CDR2 SVGIG (reference sequence). The CDR3 has 14 amino acids. CDR3 nucleotides: TGTGCCTGGAAGAGTTACGGAGCGAGCACTGAAGCTTTCTTT. Protein product: CAWKSYGASTEAFF.

The rearrangement joins TRBV14 to TRBJ2-7; 9 bases agree with TRBD1. The CDR3 contains 15 residues. Germline assignment: CDR1 SGHDN and CDR2 FVKESK. Trimming cost V 2 bases and J 3 bases; bases outside gene matches: 5. CDR3 sequence: CASSQWDRVSYEQYF. CDR3 sequence (DNA): TGTGCCAGCAGCCAATGGGACAGGGTAAGCTACGAGCAGTACTTC.

In this sample, this clone turned up a few times. The chain carries TRBV7-2 and TRBJ2-1; no clear D gene. CDR3 length equals 15 residues. Trimming stripped 0 bases from V and 6 bases from J, with 12 bases between. In germline, CDR1 is SGHTA, CDR2 FQGNSA. CDR3 DNA: TGTGCCAGCAGCTTAGCAGGCCTCGGAACCAATGAGCAGTTCTTC. Amino acid sequence: CASSLAGLGTNEQFF.

V gene TRBV2 combines with J gene TRBJ1-1, with 7 bases that match TRBD1. Germline CDR1 and CDR2: SNHLY and FYNNEI. The CDR3 covers 13 residues. Losses at the gene ends were 7 bases for V and 0 bases for J; bases not matched to a gene: 2. Here the CDR3 DNA reads TGTGCCAGCACGGGACAGATGAACACTGAAGCTTTCTTT. Translation: CASTGQMNTEAFF.

The chain is built from TRBV2 and TRBJ1-5; 9 positions match TRBD1. V lost 6 bases, J lost 5 bases, and 2 bases stayed unmatched. Per germline, CDR1 SNHLY and CDR2 FYNNEI. This CDR3 is 13 amino acids long. The CDR3 region is CASRTGGYQPQHF. The CDR3 nucleotides read TGTGCCAGCAGAACAGGGGGCTATCAGCCCCAGCATTTT.

This sequence joins TRBV6-4 and TRBJ2-7; D unclear. The germline V and J ends were trimmed by 0 bases and 5 bases, with 20 bases remaining between them. In germline, CDR1 is MRHNA, CDR2 SNTAGT. The CDR3 has 17 residues. CDR3 in DNA: TGTGCCAGCAGTGACTCGAAGCTGGGCCATCGCCGGGACGAGCAGTACTTC. Residues: CASSDSKLGHRRDEQYF.

The gene calls are TRBV23-1 and TRBJ1-5; the D is unclear. TRBV23-1 is filed as an ORF, its function uncertain. The length of the CDR3 is 16 residues. The V end was cut by 0 bases, the J end by 0 bases, with 9 bases between. CDR3 amino acids: CASSQSFSYSNQPQHF. CDR3 bases: TGCGCCAGCAGTCAATCGTTCAGTTATAGCAATCAGCCCCAGCATTTT.

V is TRBV5-1 and J is TRBJ2-4; 7 bases are shared with TRBD1. The CDR3 runs 14 residues. Germline V gives CDR1 SGHRS, CDR2 YFSETQ. The junction had 4 bases not matched to a gene; V was cut back by 3 bases and J by 4 bases. This chain's CDR3 is CASSSTGAKNIQYF. The CDR3 coding sequence is TGCGCCAGCAGCTCAACAGGGGCTAAAAACATTCAGTACTTC.

This clone was counted once. V is TRBV15 and J is TRBJ2-5; D remains unclear. V lost 0 bases, J lost 3 bases, and 14 bases lay in between. CDR3 length: 16 residues. The germline V gene has CDR1 LNHNV and CDR2 YYDKDF (reference sequence). The DNA for the CDR3 is TGTGCCACCAGCAGAGAAAGGGCCATAGACAAAGAGACCCAGTACTTC. Translating gives CATSRERAIDKETQYF.